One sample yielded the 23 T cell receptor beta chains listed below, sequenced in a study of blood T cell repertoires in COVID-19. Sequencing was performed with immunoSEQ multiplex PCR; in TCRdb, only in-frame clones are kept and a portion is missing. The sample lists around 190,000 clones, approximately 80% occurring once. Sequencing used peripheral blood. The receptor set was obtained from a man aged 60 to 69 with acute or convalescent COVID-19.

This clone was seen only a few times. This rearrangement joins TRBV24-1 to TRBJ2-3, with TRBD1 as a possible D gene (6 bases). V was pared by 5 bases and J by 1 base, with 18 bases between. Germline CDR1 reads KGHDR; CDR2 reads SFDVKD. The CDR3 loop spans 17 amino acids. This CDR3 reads CATSGGLGARGTDTQYF. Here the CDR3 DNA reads TGTGCCACCAGTGGAGGTTTGGGGGCTAGGGGCACAGATACGCAGTATTTT.

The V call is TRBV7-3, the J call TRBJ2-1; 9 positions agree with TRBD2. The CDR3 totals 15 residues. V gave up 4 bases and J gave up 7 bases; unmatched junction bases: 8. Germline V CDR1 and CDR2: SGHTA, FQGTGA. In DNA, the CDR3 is TGTGCCAGCAGCTCGAGTAGCGGGAGTATAAATGAGCAGTTCTTC. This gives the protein CASSSSSGSINEQFF.

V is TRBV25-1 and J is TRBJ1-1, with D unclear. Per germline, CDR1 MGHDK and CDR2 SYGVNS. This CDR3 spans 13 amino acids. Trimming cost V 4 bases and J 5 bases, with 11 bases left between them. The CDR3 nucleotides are TGTGCCAGCAGTGGCGACGTGAGGACTGAAGCTTTCTTT. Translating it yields CASSGDVRTEAFF.

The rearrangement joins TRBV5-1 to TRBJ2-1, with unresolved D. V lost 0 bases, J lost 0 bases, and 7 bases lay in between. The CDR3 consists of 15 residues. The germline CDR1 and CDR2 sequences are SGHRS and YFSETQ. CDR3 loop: CASSLGLVSYNEQFF. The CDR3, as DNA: TGCGCCAGCAGCTTGGGACTCGTCTCCTACAATGAGCAGTTCTTC.

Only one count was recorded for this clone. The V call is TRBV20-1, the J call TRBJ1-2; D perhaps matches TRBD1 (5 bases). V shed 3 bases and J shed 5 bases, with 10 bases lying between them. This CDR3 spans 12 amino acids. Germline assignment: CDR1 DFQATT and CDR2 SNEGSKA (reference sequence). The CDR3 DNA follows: TGCAGTGCTAGTCGGGAGGGGTATGGCTACACCTTC. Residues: CSASREGYGYTF.

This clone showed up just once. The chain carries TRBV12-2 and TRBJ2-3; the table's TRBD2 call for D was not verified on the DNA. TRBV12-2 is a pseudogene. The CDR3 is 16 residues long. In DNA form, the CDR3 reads TGTGCAAGTCGCTTACCTACTAGCGGGAGAACAGATACGCAGTATTTT. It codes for CASRLPTSGRTDTQYF.

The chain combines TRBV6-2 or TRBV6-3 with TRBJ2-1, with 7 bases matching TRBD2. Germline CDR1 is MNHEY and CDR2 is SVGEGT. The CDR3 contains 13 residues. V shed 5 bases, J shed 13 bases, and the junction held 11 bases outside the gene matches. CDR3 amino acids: CASSPRDSGLQFF. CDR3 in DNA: TGTGCCAGCAGTCCCCGGGATAGCGGGCTTCAGTTCTTC.

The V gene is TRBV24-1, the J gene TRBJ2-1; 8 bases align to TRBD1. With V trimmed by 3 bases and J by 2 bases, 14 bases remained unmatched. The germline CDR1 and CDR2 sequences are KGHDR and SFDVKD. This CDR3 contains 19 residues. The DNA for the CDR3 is TGTGCCACCAGTGATCTTGGACAGGGCCTGAGGGGGACCTACAATGAGCAGTTCTTC. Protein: CATSDLGQGLRGTYNEQFF.

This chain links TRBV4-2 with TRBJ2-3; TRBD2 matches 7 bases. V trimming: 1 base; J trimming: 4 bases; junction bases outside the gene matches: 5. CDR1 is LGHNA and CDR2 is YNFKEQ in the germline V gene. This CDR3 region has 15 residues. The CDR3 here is CASSQVGGSADTQYF. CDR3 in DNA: TGTGCCAGCAGCCAAGTCGGGGGGAGTGCAGATACGCAGTATTTT.

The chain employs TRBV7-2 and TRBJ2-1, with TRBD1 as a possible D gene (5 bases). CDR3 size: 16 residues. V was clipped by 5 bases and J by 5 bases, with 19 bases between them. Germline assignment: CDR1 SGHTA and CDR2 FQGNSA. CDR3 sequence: CASSPIRASLDNEQFF. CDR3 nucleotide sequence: TGTGCCAGCAGCCCCATCAGGGCTAGTCTGGACAATGAGCAGTTCTTC. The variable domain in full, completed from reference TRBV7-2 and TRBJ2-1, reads GAGVSQSPSNKVTEKGKDVELRCDPISGHTALYWYRQSLGQGLEFLIYFQGNSAPDKSGLPSDRFSAERTGGSVSTLTIQRTQQEDSAVYLCASSPIRASLDNEQFFGPGTRLTVL.

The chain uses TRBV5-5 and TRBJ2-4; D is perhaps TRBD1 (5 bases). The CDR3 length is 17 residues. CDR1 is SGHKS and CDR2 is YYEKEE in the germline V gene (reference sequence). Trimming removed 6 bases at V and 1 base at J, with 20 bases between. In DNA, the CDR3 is TGTGCCAGCACCTGGGGTGCAGGGTATAGGGCCAAAAACATTCAGTACTTC. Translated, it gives CASTWGAGYRAKNIQYF.

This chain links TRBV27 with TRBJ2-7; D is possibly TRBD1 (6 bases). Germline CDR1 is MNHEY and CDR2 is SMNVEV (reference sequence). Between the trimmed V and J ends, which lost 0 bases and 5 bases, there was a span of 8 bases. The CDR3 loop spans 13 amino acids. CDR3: CASSLSNRDEQYF. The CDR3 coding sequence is TGTGCCAGCAGTTTATCGAACAGGGACGAGCAGTACTTC.

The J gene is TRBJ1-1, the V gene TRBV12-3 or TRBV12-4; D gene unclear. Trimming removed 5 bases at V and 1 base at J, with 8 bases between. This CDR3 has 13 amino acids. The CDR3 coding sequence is TGTGCCAGCAGTCCATTGAGGAACACTGAAGCTTTCTTT. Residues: CASSPLRNTEAFF.

CDR3 region: CASSGTYSSNQPQHF. CDR3 nucleotides: TGTGCCAGCAGCGGCACTTACAGTAGCAATCAGCCCCAGCATTTT. The gene calls are TRBV9 and TRBJ1-5; no clear D gene. The ends were cut back, 3 bases at V and 0 bases at J, with 10 bases in the middle. Germline loops: CDR1 SGDLS, CDR2 YYNGEE. The CDR3 extends over 15 amino acids. Drawing the rest from reference TRBV9 and TRBJ1-5, the complete variable domain is DSGVTQTPKHLITATGQRVTLRCSPRSGDLSVYWYQQSLDQGLQFLIQYYNGEERAKGNILERFSAQQFPDLHSELNLSSLELGDSALYFCASSGTYSSNQPQHFGDGTRLSIL.

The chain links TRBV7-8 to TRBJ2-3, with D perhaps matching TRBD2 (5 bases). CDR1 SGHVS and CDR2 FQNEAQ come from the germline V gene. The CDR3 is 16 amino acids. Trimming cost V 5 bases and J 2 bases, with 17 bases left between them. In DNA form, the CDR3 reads TGTGCCAGCAGCGCTCGGACTCCCCGGCTCACAGATACGCAGTATTTT. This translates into CASSARTPRLTDTQYF.

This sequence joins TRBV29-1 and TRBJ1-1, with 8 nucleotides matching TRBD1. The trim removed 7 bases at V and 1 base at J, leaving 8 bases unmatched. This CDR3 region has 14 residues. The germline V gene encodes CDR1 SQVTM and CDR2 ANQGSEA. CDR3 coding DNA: TGCAGCGCCCCAGTGGGACAGGCGAACACTGAAGCTTTCTTT. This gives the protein CSAPVGQANTEAFF.

The CDR3 here is CATSSSGRGNEQFF. CDR3 nucleotide sequence: TGTGCCACCAGTTCTAGCGGGAGAGGCAATGAGCAGTTCTTC. The V gene is TRBV24-1, the J gene TRBJ2-1, with 10 bases identical to TRBD2. V lost 6 bases to trimming and J lost 6 bases; unmatched junction nucleotides: 4. The CDR3 runs 14 residues. CDR1 KGHDR and CDR2 SFDVKD come from the germline V gene.

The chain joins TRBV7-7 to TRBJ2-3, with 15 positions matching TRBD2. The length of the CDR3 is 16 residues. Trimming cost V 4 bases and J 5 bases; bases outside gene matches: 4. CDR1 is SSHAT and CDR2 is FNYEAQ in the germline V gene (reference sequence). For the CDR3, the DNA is TGTGCCAGCAGCTCGGGACTAGCGGGAGGAGGAGATACGCAGTATTTT. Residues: CASSSGLAGGGDTQYF.

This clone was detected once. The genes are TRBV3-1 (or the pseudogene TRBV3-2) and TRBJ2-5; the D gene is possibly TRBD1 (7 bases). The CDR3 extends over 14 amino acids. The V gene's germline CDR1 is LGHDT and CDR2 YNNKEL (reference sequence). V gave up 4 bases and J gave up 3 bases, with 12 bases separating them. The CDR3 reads CASSRQGGEETQYF. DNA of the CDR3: TGTGCCAGCAGCCGACAGGGAGGAGAAGAGACCCAGTACTTC.

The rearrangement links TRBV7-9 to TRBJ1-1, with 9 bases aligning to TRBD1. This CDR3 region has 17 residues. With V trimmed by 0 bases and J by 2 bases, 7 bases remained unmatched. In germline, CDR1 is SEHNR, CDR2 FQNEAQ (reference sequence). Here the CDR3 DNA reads TGTGCCAGCAGCTTAGCGATGGGGGACAGGGCTAACACTGAAGCTTTCTTT. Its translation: CASSLAMGDRANTEAFF.

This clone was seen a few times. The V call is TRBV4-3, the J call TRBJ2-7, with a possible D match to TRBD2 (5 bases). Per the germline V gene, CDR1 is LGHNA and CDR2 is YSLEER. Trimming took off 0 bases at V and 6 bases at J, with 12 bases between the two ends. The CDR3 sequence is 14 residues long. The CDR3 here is CASSQDHTGSEQYF. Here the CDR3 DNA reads TGCGCCAGCAGCCAAGATCATACGGGATCCGAGCAGTACTTC.

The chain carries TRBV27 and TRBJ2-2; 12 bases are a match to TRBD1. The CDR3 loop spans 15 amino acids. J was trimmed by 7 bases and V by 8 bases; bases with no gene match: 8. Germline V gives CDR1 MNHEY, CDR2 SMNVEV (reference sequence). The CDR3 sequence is CASRSGTGGIGELFF. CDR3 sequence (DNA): TGTGCCAGCCGCTCCGGGACAGGGGGCATCGGGGAGCTGTTTTTT.

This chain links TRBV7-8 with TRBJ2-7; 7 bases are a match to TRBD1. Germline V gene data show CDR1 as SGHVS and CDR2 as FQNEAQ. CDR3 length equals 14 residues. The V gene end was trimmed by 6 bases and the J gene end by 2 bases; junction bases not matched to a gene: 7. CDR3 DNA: TGTGCCAGCAGACCTACTACAGGGGCCTACGAGCAGTACTTC. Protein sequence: CASRPTTGAYEQYF.